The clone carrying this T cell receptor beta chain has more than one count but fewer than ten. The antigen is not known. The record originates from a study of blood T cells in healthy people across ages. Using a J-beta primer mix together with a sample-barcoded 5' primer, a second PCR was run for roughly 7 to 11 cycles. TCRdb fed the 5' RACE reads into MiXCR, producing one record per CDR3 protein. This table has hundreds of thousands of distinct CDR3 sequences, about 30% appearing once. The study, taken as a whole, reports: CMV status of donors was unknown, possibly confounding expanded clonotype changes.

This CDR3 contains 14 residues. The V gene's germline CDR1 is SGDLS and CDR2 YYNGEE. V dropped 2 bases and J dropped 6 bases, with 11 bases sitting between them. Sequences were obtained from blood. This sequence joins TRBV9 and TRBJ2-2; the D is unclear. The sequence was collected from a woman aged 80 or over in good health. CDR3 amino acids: CASSVGTIAGELFF. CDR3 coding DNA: TGTGCCAGCAGCGTTGGAACGATTGCCGGGGAGCTGTTTTTT.